This TCR beta chain derives from a study of T-cell reconstitution after alpha-beta-depleted transplantation in children. Unique molecular identifiers featured in how the TCRbeta library was prepared. Each CDR3 protein is one row after TCRdb ran MiXCR on the PCR reads. Here the sample spans roughly 170,000 distinct CDR3 sequences, approximately 6.8% being singletons. This clonotype was recorded a few times. The germline CDR1 and CDR2 sequences are SEHNR and FQNEAQ (reference sequence). The CDR3 length is 14 residues. The V end was cut by 2 bases, the J end by 6 bases, with 14 bases between. The specimen comprised PBMCs from the stem cell graft donor, sampled from the stem cell graft. This TCR derives from a human donor who donated a stem cell graft to a child with Wiskott-Aldrich syndrome. V is TRBV7-9 and J is TRBJ2-7; the D gene is possibly TRBD2 (6 bases). The CDR3 sequence is CASSLPSSRGEQYF. CDR3 coding DNA: TGTGCCAGCAGCTTACCTAGCTCGCGGGGCGAGCAGTACTTC.